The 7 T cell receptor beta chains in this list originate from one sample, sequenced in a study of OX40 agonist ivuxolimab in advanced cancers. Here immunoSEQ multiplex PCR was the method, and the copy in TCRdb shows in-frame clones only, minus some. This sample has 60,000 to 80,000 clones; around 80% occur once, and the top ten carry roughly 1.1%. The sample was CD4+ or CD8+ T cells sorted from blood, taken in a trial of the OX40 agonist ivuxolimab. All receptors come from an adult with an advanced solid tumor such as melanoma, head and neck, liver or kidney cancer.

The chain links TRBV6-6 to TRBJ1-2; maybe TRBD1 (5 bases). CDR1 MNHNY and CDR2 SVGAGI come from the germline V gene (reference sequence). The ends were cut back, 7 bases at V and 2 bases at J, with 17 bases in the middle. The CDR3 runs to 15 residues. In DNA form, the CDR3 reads TGTGCCAGCAACTTTGTCCAGGGCGCCAACTATGGCTACACCTTC. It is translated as CASNFVQGANYGYTF.

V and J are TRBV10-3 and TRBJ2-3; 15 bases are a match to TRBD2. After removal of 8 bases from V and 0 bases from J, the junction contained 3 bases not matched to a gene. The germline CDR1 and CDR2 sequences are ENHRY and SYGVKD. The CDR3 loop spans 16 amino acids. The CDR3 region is CAIGTSGGLSTDTQYF. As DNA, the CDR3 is TGTGCCATCGGGACTAGCGGGGGGCTTAGCACAGATACGCAGTATTTT.

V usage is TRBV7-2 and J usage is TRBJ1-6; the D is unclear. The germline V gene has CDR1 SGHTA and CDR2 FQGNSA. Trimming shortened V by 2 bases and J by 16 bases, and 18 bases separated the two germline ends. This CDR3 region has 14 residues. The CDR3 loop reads CASSLFRDVLLLHF. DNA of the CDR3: TGTGCCAGCAGCTTATTCCGGGATGTGCTTCTACTCCACTTT.

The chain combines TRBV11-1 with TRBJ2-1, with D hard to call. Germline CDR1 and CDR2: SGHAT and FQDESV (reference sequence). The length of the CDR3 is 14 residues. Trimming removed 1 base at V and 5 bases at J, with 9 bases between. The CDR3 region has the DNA TGTGCCAGCAGCTTAGGGTACAGCAACAATGAGCAGTTCTTC. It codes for CASSLGYSNNEQFF.

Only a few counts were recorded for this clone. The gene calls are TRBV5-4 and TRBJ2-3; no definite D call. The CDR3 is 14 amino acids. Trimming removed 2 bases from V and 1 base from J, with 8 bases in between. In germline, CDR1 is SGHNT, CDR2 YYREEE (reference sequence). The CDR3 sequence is CASSLGWGTDTQYF. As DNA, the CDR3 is TGTGCCAGCAGCTTAGGGTGGGGCACAGATACGCAGTATTTT.

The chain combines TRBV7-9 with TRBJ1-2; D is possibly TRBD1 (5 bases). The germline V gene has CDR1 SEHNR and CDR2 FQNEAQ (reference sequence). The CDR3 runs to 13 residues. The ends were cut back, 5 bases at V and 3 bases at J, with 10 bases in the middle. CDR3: CASSLGTDYGYTF. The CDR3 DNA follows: TGTGCCAGCAGCCTCGGGACGGACTATGGCTACACCTTC.

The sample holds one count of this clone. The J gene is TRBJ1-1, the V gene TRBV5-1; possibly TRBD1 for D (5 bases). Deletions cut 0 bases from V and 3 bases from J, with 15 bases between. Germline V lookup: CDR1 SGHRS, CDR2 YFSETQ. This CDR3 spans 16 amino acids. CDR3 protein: CASSLANWQGDTEAFF. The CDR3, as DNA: TGCGCCAGCAGCTTGGCCAATTGGCAGGGCGACACTGAAGCTTTCTTT. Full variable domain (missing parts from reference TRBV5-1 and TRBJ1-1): KAGVTQTPRYLIKTRGQQVTLSCSPISGHRSVSWYQQTPGQGLQFLFEYFSETQRNKGNFPGRFSGRQFSNSRSEMNVSTLELGDSALYLCASSLANWQGDTEAFFGQGTRLTVV.